This TCR beta chain was obtained from a study of blood T cell repertoires in COVID-19 (dated by TCRdb to 2018 to 2020). In terms of the full investigation: Samples covering the acute and convalescent phases of COVID-19 were provided by collaborators in the United States, Italy and Spain. Subjects who had been exposed to COVID-19, were actively infected with it, or had recovered from it provided the deeply sampled blood TCRbeta repertoires that made up the dataset. Sample metadata almost always included a de-identified subject ID, COVID-19 status, age in years and sex. The material from the prospective study consisted of cDNA or gDNA derived from T cells, B-cell-depleted T cells, or PBMCs. The repertoires were released in a freely available public database meant as a resource for research on the immune response to SARS-CoV-2. Where HLA class I and class II types were available, the types were taken from metadata supplied by the sample provider, not from assay-based typing. The samples were drawn from the first 160 participants of the ongoing ImmuneRACE study and from over 950 subjects provided by 6 global collaborators.

The study at large found these results: How much clinical and demographic metadata was included differed by source and by participant, and the metadata was provided uncurated.

Measured from the cysteine to the phenylalanine, the CDR3 is 16 residues long. The retained sequence is limited to the CDR3, 48 bases, with the frame set at the first base. Taken from the germline V gene, the CDR1 and CDR2 loops are MGHRA and YSYEKL. A distance of 17 bases separates the germline ends of V and J, which lose 4 bases and 7 bases respectively. This clone was found a few times. Its target antigen remains unknown. No per-base quality is available; no much larger clone lies one base away. The immunoSEQ Assay, a bias-controlled multiplex PCR, was used to amplify TCRbeta CDR3 regions from genomic DNA. In the original analysis: Within the assay, amplification of reference gene primers was used to estimate how many nucleated cells each sample contained. Sequence reads were collapsed and filtered to measure the absolute abundance of every unique TCRbeta CDR3 rearrangement. For each sample, productive Simpson clonality was calculated by taking the square root of Simpson's diversity index across productive rearrangements. Here the immuneACCESS table is served through TCRdb, limited to in-frame sequences with V and J called. Missing clones are a known gap in these copies; in checked studies unresolved V genes cover under half, and the rest lacks a known reason. The V and J calls and clone size come from that table; D and trimming were worked out from the DNA. In this sample the table shows around 330,000 clones, 70% to 90% of which occur a single time. The leading ten clones occupy about 1.5% of the sample.

One collaborating source in Seattle enrolled patients during active infection and followed them longitudinally through the course of disease. Each collaborating institution followed its own protocols to collect whole blood in K2EDTA tubes. For TCRbeta analysis, collaborators shipped samples as frozen whole blood, isolated PBMCs, or DNA extracted from either of those sample types. This receptor was taken from a woman in her thirties with COVID-19, enrolled during active disease. The sequencing sample was made of peripheral blood. The V and J genes are TRBV4-1 and TRBJ1-6, and possibly TRBD1, on 5 matching bases. The CDR3 protein: CASSPARQGRNSPLHF. Here is the DNA: TGCGCCAGCAGCCCCGCCCGCCAGGGTCGAAATTCACCCCTCCACTTT.